This T cell receptor (beta chain) was recovered during a study of CXCR3-negative and CXCR3-positive naive CD8 T cells. General observations from the study: Hydrophobicity was higher for TRB CDR3s found in CXCR3-positive naive cells than in CXCR3-negative naive cells.

It was by 5' RACE with UMI labels that the TRB cDNA libraries were prepared. TCRdb reworked the 5' RACE reads into one entry per CDR3 protein, no DNA. The sample is made up of about 150,000 distinct CDR3 sequences, and the top ten hold around 0.5% of it. In the case of this clonotype: Its antigen is currently unknown.

This TCR was recovered from a human donor in good health. Some clones in this sample may be carry-over from other donors' samples. Sequences were obtained from naive CXCR3+ CD8+ T cells from blood. Sample subset: CD45RO-CCR7+CD27+CD95- naive CD8+ T cells expressing CXCR3 (TNR3+).

The CDR3 loop reads CASIGSESNTEAFF. V is TRBV19 and J is TRBJ1-1. Germline-derived CDR1 and CDR2 are LNHDA and SQIVND (reference sequence). This CDR3 is 14 amino acids long.